This paragraph reports one T cell receptor beta chain. Sequence at one end of the junction differs from germline and may be a read error. As to time point: sample taken at primary tumor resection. Sequencing of whole RNA from tumor, nontumor lung or frozen PBMC involved no sorting. The donors were 72 patients with non-small cell lung cancer that was early-stage and untreated. The data derive from a study of spatial heterogeneity in lung cancer. All TCR cDNA molecules were individually tagged with a unique molecular identifier. TCRdb used MiXCR to reprocess the 5' RACE reads, holding one entry per CDR3 protein. The sample carries 6,000 or so distinct CDR3 sequences, roughly an eighth recorded once. Germline V gene sequence: CDR1 SGHRS, CDR2 YFSETQ. The CDR3 is 15 amino acids.

Sequenced here: normal lung tissue next to the tumor, sampled at surgery. This clonotype was sampled from a male donor with early-stage non-small cell lung cancer. The chain carries TRBV5-1 and TRBJ1-1; 8 nucleotides match TRBD1. CDR3 protein: CASSRDRFQNSEAFF. The CDR3 DNA sequence: TGCGCCAGCAGCCGGGACAGGTTTCAGAACTCTGAAGCTTTCTTT.